The 13 T cell receptor beta chains below were found in one sample sequenced in a study of blood T cell repertoires in COVID-19. Repertoires were generated with immunoSEQ multiplex PCR, while TCRdb's copy carries only in-frame clones and drops some. The sample carries over 120,000 clones, about 75% recorded once. Input material: PBMCs or T cells enriched from blood (not recorded which). The receptor source for this set is a woman aged 50 to 60 who had recovered from COVID-19.

This clone was picked up one time. The chain couples TRBV28 to TRBJ1-6, with 7 bases aligning to TRBD1. The germline V gene encodes CDR1 MDHEN and CDR2 SYDVKM. V shed 5 bases and J 8 bases; nucleotides not matched to a gene: 6. The CDR3 spans 14 residues. In nucleotides, the CDR3 is TGTGCCAGCAGTGACAGGGAAAGGGATTCACCCCTCCACTTT. It translates to CASSDRERDSPLHF.

The chain employs TRBV6-5 and TRBJ1-1; TRBD1 agrees at 8 bases. Germline values: CDR1 MNHEY, CDR2 SVGAGI. The junction had 2 bases not matched to a gene; V was cut back by 4 bases and J by 1 base. CDR3 size: 14 residues. In nucleotides, the CDR3 is TGTGCCAGCAGTTCCGGGACAGGGAACACTGAAGCTTTCTTT. This encodes CASSSGTGNTEAFF.

The chain combines TRBV6-1 with TRBJ1-2; weak D call: TRBD1 (5 bases). This CDR3 has 15 residues. V lost 0 bases and J 7 bases, leaving 15 bases between the germline ends. Germline V gene data show CDR1 as MNHNS and CDR2 as SASEGT. The CDR3 DNA sequence: TGTGCCAGCAGTGAAGCGGTGGGCAGGGCTGGTGGCTACACCTTC. This encodes CASSEAVGRAGGYTF.

This chain joins TRBV13 and TRBJ1-6; TRBD1 agrees at 8 bases. Trimming removed 3 bases from V and 7 bases from J; junction bases left unmatched: 2. Germline assignment: CDR1 PRHDT and CDR2 FYEKMQ (reference sequence). This CDR3 comprises 14 residues. Here the CDR3 reads CASSFGQGNSPLHF. CDR3 nucleotides: TGTGCCAGCAGCTTCGGACAGGGAAATTCACCCCTCCACTTT.

This clone was recorded only once. The chain joins TRBV6-4 to TRBJ2-3; TRBD2 matches 8 bases. V gave up 2 bases and J gave up 3 bases; unmatched junction bases: 4. The CDR3 is 15 amino acids. Germline V gene lookup returns CDR1 MRHNA and CDR2 SNTAGT. This CDR3 reads CASSDRSGSTDTQYF. CDR3 in DNA: TGTGCCAGCAGTGACAGGAGCGGGAGTACAGATACGCAGTATTTT.

This sequence joins TRBV3-1 (or the pseudogene TRBV3-2) and TRBJ1-1, with D possibly TRBD1 on 6 matching bases. The V gene's germline CDR1 is LGHDT and CDR2 YNNKEL (reference sequence). This CDR3 is 15 amino acids long. V lost 4 bases and J lost 0, with 12 bases in between. CDR3 residues: CASSPHDRMNTEAFF. CDR3 coding DNA: TGTGCCAGCAGCCCCCACGACAGGATGAACACTGAAGCTTTCTTT.

This clone was observed a handful of times. This chain joins TRBV24-1 and TRBJ2-5, with D maybe TRBD1 (5 bases). The V gene's germline CDR1 is KGHDR and CDR2 SFDVKD. The V end was cut by 4 bases, the J end by 7 bases, with 12 bases between. The CDR3 sequence is 13 residues long. The CDR3 is CATSDPGQRTQYF. As DNA, the CDR3 is TGTGCCACCAGTGACCCAGGGCAGAGGACCCAGTACTTC.

This clone was counted a single time. The rearrangement uses TRBV6-5 and TRBJ1-5; D is possibly TRBD1 (6 bases). V lost 6 bases and J lost 4, with 16 bases in between. Germline V gene data show CDR1 as MNHEY and CDR2 as SVGAGI. The CDR3 length is 15 residues. DNA for the CDR3: TGTGCCAGCAGACCGTCTAAACAGGGTAATCAGCCCCAGCATTTT. It translates to CASRPSKQGNQPQHF.

This clone came up a few times. CDR3 nucleotides: TGTGCCAGCAGCTTAGGACAGGGCCCCAACACCATATATTTT. Its translation is CASSLGQGPNTIYF. The rearrangement uses TRBV7-9 and TRBJ1-3, with 7 bases fitting TRBD1. CDR1 is SEHNR, CDR2 FQNEAQ, per germline (reference sequence). The CDR3 extends over 14 amino acids. Trimming cost V 1 base and J 7 bases; bases outside gene matches: 4.

This clone was recorded only once. The V call is TRBV6-4, the J call TRBJ2-7; 7 positions match TRBD1. Trimming at V came to 3 bases and at J to 2 bases, leaving 4 bases not matched to a gene. Germline CDR1 is MRHNA and CDR2 is SNTAGT. This CDR3 spans 14 amino acids. The CDR3, as DNA: TGTGCCAGCAGTGAACGGGACAGACCCTACGAGCAGTACTTC. Translation gives CASSERDRPYEQYF.

This chain joins TRBV5-4 and TRBJ1-1; D ambiguous. V lost 0 bases, J lost 0 bases, and 6 bases lay in between. CDR1 is SGHNT and CDR2 is YYREEE in the germline V gene (reference sequence). CDR3 length equals 14 residues. The CDR3 DNA reads as TGTGCCAGCAGCTTGGAGCTGCTGAACACTGAAGCTTTCTTT. Its protein is CASSLELLNTEAFF. The full variable domain, completed using reference TRBV5-4 and TRBJ1-1, is ETGVTQSPTHLIKTRGQQVTLRCSSQSGHNTVSWYQQALGQGPQFIFQYYREEENGRGNFPPRFSGLQFPNYSSELNVNALELDDSALYLCASSLELLNTEAFFGQGTRLTVV.

This clone showed up just once. The V and J genes are TRBV5-5 and TRBJ1-1, with D possibly matching TRBD1 (5 bases). Germline V gene sequence: CDR1 SGHKS, CDR2 YYEKEE (reference sequence). The CDR3 is 15 amino acids. V dropped 0 bases and J dropped 4 bases, with 13 bases sitting between them. DNA for the CDR3: TGTGCCAGCAGCTTGGAAGGGGTCGGGGGCACTGAAGCTTTCTTT. Its protein product is CASSLEGVGGTEAFF.

The rearrangement uses TRBV27 and TRBJ1-2, with TRBD1 identical over 11 bases. This CDR3 comprises 14 residues. Germline values: CDR1 MNHEY, CDR2 SMNVEV (reference sequence). V shed 6 bases, J shed 2 bases, and the junction held 2 bases outside the gene matches. CDR3 in amino acids: CASRWTGGNYGYTF. The DNA of the CDR3 is TGTGCCAGCAGGTGGACAGGGGGCAACTATGGCTACACCTTC.